The 20 T cell receptor beta chains below all came from one sample that was sequenced in a study of blood T cell repertoires in COVID-19. Only in-frame clones appear in the TCRdb table, and some are missing; sequencing was by immunoSEQ multiplex PCR. The data show about 230,000 clones, roughly 86% seen once. The sequencing sample was made of PBMCs or T cells enriched from blood (not recorded which). Source of these receptors: a woman in her 30s with acute COVID-19.

The gene calls are TRBV28 and TRBJ1-3; 7 bases are a match to TRBD1. This CDR3 is built from 15 residues. The J segment lost 4 bases and the V segment lost 3 bases, leaving 6 bases of the junction unmatched. Germline V gene lookup returns CDR1 MDHEN and CDR2 SYDVKM. The CDR3 is CASSFPTGLGNTIYF. Here the CDR3 DNA reads TGTGCCAGCAGTTTTCCGACAGGGTTGGGAAACACCATATATTTT.

The rearrangement uses TRBV10-1 and TRBJ1-1; D may be TRBD1 (6 bases). CDR1 and CDR2 (germline): WNHNN, SYGVQD (reference sequence). CDR3 length equals 14 residues. Trimming removed 6 bases at V and 4 bases at J, with 15 bases between. CDR3 DNA sequence: TGCGCCAGCAGGGAACAGGGAGAGAGCACTGAAGCTTTCTTT. It is translated as CASREQGESTEAFF.

The chain recombines TRBV19 with TRBJ2-1; D might be TRBD2 (6 bases). The CDR3 contains 15 residues. In germline, CDR1 is LNHDA, CDR2 SQIVND (reference sequence). Trimming stripped 7 bases from V and 5 bases from J, with 18 bases between. CDR3 loop: CASTSTSPVHNEQFF. The CDR3 DNA reads TGTGCCAGTACCTCGACTAGTCCCGTTCACAATGAGCAGTTCTTC.

The J gene is TRBJ1-4, the V gene TRBV20-1, with D possibly matching TRBD1 (6 bases). This CDR3 region has 12 residues. V lost 3 bases, J lost 7 bases, and 9 bases lay in between. CDR1 is DFQATT and CDR2 is SNEGSKA in the germline V gene (reference sequence). The CDR3 DNA reads as TGCAGTGCTAGTCAGGGGCTTGAAAAACTGTTTTTT. It is translated as CSASQGLEKLFF.

The chain combines TRBV12-3 or TRBV12-4 with TRBJ2-7, with D perhaps matching TRBD2 (5 bases). The CDR3 extends over 13 amino acids. V was shortened by 3 bases and J by 6 bases, with 12 bases between the two germline ends. The DNA for the CDR3 is TGTGCCAGCAGTTTTAGTACAGCGGCCGAGCAGTACTTC. It encodes CASSFSTAAEQYF.

The V call is TRBV4-1, the J call TRBJ2-1; D perhaps matches TRBD1 (6 bases). Germline assignment: CDR1 MGHRA and CDR2 YSYEKL. The CDR3 length is 13 residues. V lost 4 bases and J 7 bases, leaving 11 bases between the germline ends. DNA for the CDR3: TGCGCCAGCAGCCGTCTCCAGGGGAATGAGCAGTTCTTC. Residues: CASSRLQGNEQFF.

This sequence joins TRBV10-3 and TRBJ1-2; 11 bases map to TRBD1. Trimming cost V 8 bases and J 8 bases; bases outside gene matches: 10. Germline V gene data show CDR1 as ENHRY and CDR2 as SYGVKD. This CDR3 is 14 amino acids long. In nucleotides, the CDR3 is TGTGCCATCCAAGGACAGGGGGCTTGGGGAGGCTACACCTTC. Protein sequence: CAIQGQGAWGGYTF.

This clone was observed a few times. This chain uses TRBV28 with TRBJ2-2; D perhaps matches TRBD1 (6 bases). The ends were cut back, 6 bases at V and 2 bases at J, with 16 bases in the middle. The CDR3 is made up of 16 amino acids. Looked up from germline, CDR1 is MDHEN and CDR2 is SYDVKM. CDR3: CASSRIRDINTGELFF. CDR3 sequence (DNA): TGTGCCAGCAGCCGAATCCGGGACATCAACACCGGGGAGCTGTTTTTT.

The rearrangement joins TRBV7-8 to TRBJ1-1, with TRBD1 matching 8 bases. The CDR3 sequence is 14 residues long. Germline CDR1 SGHVS, CDR2 FQNEAQ. The ends lost 2 bases at V and 5 bases at J; junction bases unmatched: 4. The CDR3 loop is CASSLQGAWTEAFF. For the CDR3, the DNA is TGTGCCAGCAGCTTACAGGGGGCCTGGACTGAAGCTTTCTTT. The variable domain in full, completed from reference TRBV7-8 and TRBJ1-1, reads GAGVSQSPRYKVAKRGQDVALRCDPISGHVSLFWYQQALGQGPEFLTYFQNEAQLDKSGLPSDRFFAERPEGSVSTLKIQRTQQEDSAVYLCASSLQGAWTEAFFGQGTRLTVV.

This chain connects TRBV2 to TRBJ2-3; a weak D match, TRBD2 (6 bases). V dropped 6 bases and J dropped 1 base, with 8 bases sitting between them. Per the germline V gene, CDR1 is SNHLY and CDR2 is FYNNEI. The CDR3 spans 13 residues. The CDR3 spells CASRVAGTDTQYF. CDR3 coding DNA: TGTGCCAGCAGGGTAGCGGGCACAGATACGCAGTATTTT.

This sequence joins TRBV5-6 and TRBJ1-1; perhaps TRBD1 as D (5 bases). The CDR3 sequence is 15 residues long. Germline assignment: CDR1 SGHDT and CDR2 YYEEEE. The V and J ends lost 1 base and 3 bases respectively, with 13 bases between them. The CDR3 DNA is TGTGCCAGCAGCTTGAGGGGCCGTCCGGACACTGAAGCTTTCTTT. Translated: CASSLRGRPDTEAFF.

The chain couples TRBV7-8 to TRBJ2-7, with D uncertain. V gave up 1 base and J gave up 3 bases, with 7 bases separating them. The CDR3 extends over 13 amino acids. Per the germline V gene, CDR1 is SGHVS and CDR2 is FQNEAQ. The CDR3 is CASSLGPLYEQYF. The CDR3 DNA reads as TGTGCCAGCAGCTTAGGTCCCCTCTACGAGCAGTACTTC.

The V call is TRBV25-1, the J call TRBJ2-7; 9 bases map to TRBD1. Germline CDR1 is MGHDK and CDR2 is SYGVNS. Losses at the gene ends were 5 bases for V and 6 bases for J; bases not matched to a gene: 8. The CDR3 contains 14 residues. Written as DNA, the CDR3 is TGTGCCAGCAGTAACATGACAGGGGGAGCCGAGCAGTACTTC. As protein: CASSNMTGGAEQYF.

The V gene is TRBV6-2 or TRBV6-3, the J gene TRBJ1-5; 7 nucleotides agree with TRBD1. CDR1 is MNHEY, CDR2 SVGEGT, per germline. The CDR3 sequence is 18 residues long. V dropped 2 bases and J dropped 2; count of bases not matched to a gene: 12. Here the CDR3 DNA reads TGTGCCAGCAGTTACAATACAGGGGAGATGTTAGGCAATCAGCCCCAGCATTTT. Its protein is CASSYNTGEMLGNQPQHF.

The chain carries TRBV7-2 and TRBJ2-3, with a tentative D call TRBD2 (7 bases). The CDR3 sequence is 16 residues long. Germline V gene sequence: CDR1 SGHTA, CDR2 FQGNSA. Trimming stripped 1 base from V and 2 bases from J, with 13 bases between. CDR3 nucleotides: TGTGCCAGCAGCTTAGACCGGGGGGCCCCCACAGATACGCAGTATTTT. Translated: CASSLDRGAPTDTQYF.

This clone turned up a few times. This chain connects TRBV6-1 to TRBJ2-4; tentatively, D is TRBD1 (6 bases). Germline V CDR1 and CDR2: MNHNS, SASEGT. The CDR3 spans 14 residues. With 3 bases removed from V and 7 bases from J, the gap between germline ends came to 13 bases. The CDR3 bases are TGTGCCAGCAGTGATTTTGGCAGGGGCAACATTCAGTACTTC. Translating gives CASSDFGRGNIQYF.

This clone was detected only a few times. The chain has TRBV19 and TRBJ1-4, with D possibly matching TRBD1 (5 bases). The CDR3 covers 13 residues. V was clipped by 9 bases and J by 8 bases, with 16 bases between them. Germline loops: CDR1 LNHDA, CDR2 SQIVND (reference sequence). The CDR3 DNA reads TGTGCCAGCGCCAGAACAGGATCCGAAAAACTGTTTTTT. It codes for CASARTGSEKLFF.

CDR3 DNA sequence: TGTGCCAGCAGCCAAGAAGCTAGCAGTTCTCCCCTCCACTTT. Residues: CASSQEASSSPLHF. The chain uses TRBV3-1 (or the pseudogene TRBV3-2) and TRBJ1-6; D is ambiguous. Germline loops: CDR1 LGHDT, CDR2 YNNKEL (reference sequence). With 0 bases removed from V and 13 bases from J, the gap between germline ends came to 13 bases. The CDR3 contains 14 residues.

The chain combines TRBV27 with TRBJ1-5; D unclear. Germline loops: CDR1 MNHEY, CDR2 SMNVEV (reference sequence). V was clipped by 5 bases and J by 3 bases, with 8 bases between them. The CDR3 extends over 13 amino acids. The DNA of the CDR3 is TGTGCCAGCAGTCTAAAATACAATCAGCCCCAGCATTTT. It codes for CASSLKYNQPQHF.

This chain links TRBV5-4 with TRBJ1-4; no reliable D call. This CDR3 contains 15 residues. The V gene's germline CDR1 is SGHNT and CDR2 YYREEE (reference sequence). The V end was cut by 4 bases, the J end by 1 base, with 11 bases between. The CDR3: CASSPEGITNEKLFF. The CDR3 DNA sequence: TGTGCCAGCAGCCCCGAGGGCATAACTAATGAAAAACTGTTTTTT.